This T cell receptor beta chain was identified in a study of tumor and adjacent non-tumor tissue in lung cancer (dated by TCRdb to the late 2010s). General notes on the study: The cohort included some twelve adenocarcinoma, a couple of squamous cell carcinoma and 1 small cell lung cancer patients. Ages among the approximately 15 patients ranged from roughly 31 to 76 years, there were about ten men and 5 women, and disease was at TNM stage I to III. TCRbeta CDR3 sequencing was performed on 25 to 35 paired specimens, with one tumor sample and one normal lung sample collected per patient. Sequencing generated a total of 125,075,908 productive TCRbeta reads, averaging around 4.3 million reads per sample. The study compared bulk TCRbeta repertoires between lung tumor tissue and matched distant non-tumor lung tissue from around 16 lung cancer patients.

This clonotype turned up a few times. It lacks a known antigen. Qualities for individual bases were not recorded, and no much larger clone is one base off. The germline V gene encodes CDR1 MNHEY and CDR2 SVGAGI. Unmatched junction bases come to 7, with V trimmed by 6 bases and J by 5 bases. The CDR3 covers 14 residues, taking in both the cysteine and the phenylalanine. Left in the record is the CDR3 DNA by itself, 42 bases read in frame from the first base. Here is what the overall study found, with its caveats: A significantly larger cumulative share of the repertoire was made up by the top 100 clones in normal lung than in tumor tissue. TCR diversity was significantly higher in younger patients, and higher tumor TCR diversity was associated with shorter overall and disease-free survival. Neither the sequencing platform nor unique molecular identifiers are mentioned in the methods. Because peripheral blood was not sequenced, the blood TCRbeta repertoires of the lung cancer patients in the study went unexamined. Tumor tissue showed significantly higher TCR diversity (inverse Simpson) than normal lung tissue, at 431.37 vs 166.20 (P = 0.0075, Mann-Whitney U test). With only about 14 patients in the cohort, the authors noted that larger samples and more detailed clinical data are needed.

RNA was isolated from bulk, unsorted tissue, and RNA quality was assessed with a NanoDrop ND-1000 and an Agilent 2100. Normal lung samples were distant non-tumor tissue taken more than 3 cm from the tumor edge. Newly diagnosed lung cancer patients without prior chemotherapy who had been admitted for thoracic surgery in China between August and November 2014 were enrolled as donors. Patients who had received previous radiotherapy or chemotherapy, or who had another concurrent cancer, were excluded from the study. Surgical tissue pieces of about 1-2.2 cm3 were preserved in RNAlater solution and stored at -80 °C until use. The library was made by multiplex PCR. Sequenced on an Illumina HiSeq 2500. TCRbeta libraries were built by three rounds of nested PCR using primers (Table S4), following protocols modified from ARM-PCR. Before sequencing, PCR products in the 200-500 bp range were cut out of the gel and cleaned up using the QIAquick gel extraction kit. The paper's data handling went like this. Trimmomatic was used to clean the reads, FLASH was used to merge the reads into complete CDR3 sequences, and MiTCR was used to assign the reads to V(D)J germline segments. Clonal diversity was computed as the inverse Simpson's index with VDJtools. Productive reads were defined as in-frame sequences without a premature stop codon. Through fastp at Q25 and MiXCR, TCRdb rebuilt clones from the public reads, retaining in-frame beta chains. Under each unique CDR3 protein, matching rows form one entry showing the most common genes and DNA. The V and J calls follow TCRdb's processing rather than the paper's. Across this sample there are 65,000 to 75,000 distinct CDR3 sequences, with around 80% seen only once. In total, the top ten clones hold under 55% of the sample.

Material for sequencing was distant non-tumor lung tissue. This clonotype originated in a man between 60 and 75 years old with non-small cell lung cancer. The V and J segments used are TRBV6-5 and TRBJ2-1; 7 bases in the middle match TRBD2. The nucleotides read TGTGCCAGCAGCCCCTGGGGGGGGAACAATGAGCAGTTCTTC. Its product reads: CASSPWGGNNEQFF.